The rows below give T cell receptor beta chains drawn from one sample of a study of blood T cell repertoires in COVID-19. Some clones are missing from TCRdb's copy, which holds only in-frame ones; the method was immunoSEQ multiplex PCR. The repertoire includes over 150,000 clones, about 85% of them detected once, and about 0.95% sits in the top ten. Sequencing input: peripheral blood. The receptors shown here come from a middle-aged man with acute or convalescent COVID-19. Each CDR3 is given with its conserved first and last residue. D genes are given only for firm matches. The listing skips clone size in some rows; elsewhere it reads once, few, many or a size class.

j_call: TRBJ2-5
d_call: TRBD1
v_call: TRBV11-1
clone_size: NA
cdr3_aa: CASSLVVNRGHETQYF
cdr3_nt: TGTGCCAGCAGCTTAGTGGTAAACAGGGGGCACGAGACCCAGTACTTC

j_call: TRBJ1-4
d_call: NA
v_call: TRBV2
clone_size: NA
cdr3_aa: CASRFGFAVEKLFF
cdr3_nt: TGTGCCAGCAGGTTCGGGTTCGCGGTAGAAAAACTGTTTTTT

j_call: TRBJ2-6
d_call: TRBD1
v_call: TRBV6-6
clone_size: NA
cdr3_aa: CASSYGTVEANVLTF
cdr3_nt: TGTGCCAGCAGTTACGGGACAGTAGAGGCCAACGTCCTGACTTTC

j_call: TRBJ1-5
d_call: NA
v_call: TRBV19
clone_size: NA
cdr3_aa: CASSIVGDSGQPQHF
cdr3_nt: TGTGCCAGTAGTATAGTGGGGGACTCCGGTCAGCCCCAGCATTTT

j_call: TRBJ2-1
d_call: NA
v_call: TRBV4-3
clone_size: NA
cdr3_aa: CASSYTVGPSSYNEQFF
cdr3_nt: TGCGCCAGCAGCTACACAGTTGGCCCGAGCTCGTACAATGAGCAGTTCTTC

j_call: TRBJ2-5
d_call: NA
v_call: TRBV13
clone_size: NA
cdr3_aa: CASSRPPTGGGETQYF
cdr3_nt: TGTGCCAGCAGCCGCCCACCTACGGGGGGCGGGGAGACCCAGTACTTC

j_call: TRBJ2-5
d_call: NA
v_call: TRBV27
clone_size: once
cdr3_aa: CASSSLVAWETQYF
cdr3_nt: TGTGCCAGCAGTTCCCTGGTCGCGTGGGAGACCCAGTACTTC

j_call: TRBJ2-3
d_call: NA
v_call: TRBV7-2
clone_size: NA
cdr3_aa: CASSLLGPDTQYF
cdr3_nt: TGTGCCAGCAGCTTACTCGGTCCAGATACGCAGTATTTT

j_call: TRBJ1-5
d_call: NA
v_call: TRBV4-1
clone_size: NA
cdr3_aa: CASSQGRPSNQPQHF
cdr3_nt: TGCGCCAGCAGCCAAGGGAGGCCGTCCAATCAGCCCCAGCATTTT

j_call: TRBJ2-1
d_call: NA
v_call: TRBV15
clone_size: NA
cdr3_aa: CATSSSRTVTGNEQFF
cdr3_nt: TGTGCCACCAGCAGTTCCCGGACCGTAACGGGGAATGAGCAGTTCTTC

j_call: TRBJ2-1
d_call: TRBD2
v_call: TRBV9
clone_size: NA
cdr3_aa: CASSPGTSGVGPYNEQFF
cdr3_nt: TGTGCCAGCAGCCCCGGGACTAGCGGGGTGGGACCCTACAATGAGCAGTTCTTC

j_call: TRBJ1-3
d_call: NA
v_call: TRBV6-5
clone_size: NA
cdr3_aa: CASTITGTSGNTIYF
cdr3_nt: TGTGCCAGCACTATAACAGGGACCTCTGGAAACACCATATATTTT